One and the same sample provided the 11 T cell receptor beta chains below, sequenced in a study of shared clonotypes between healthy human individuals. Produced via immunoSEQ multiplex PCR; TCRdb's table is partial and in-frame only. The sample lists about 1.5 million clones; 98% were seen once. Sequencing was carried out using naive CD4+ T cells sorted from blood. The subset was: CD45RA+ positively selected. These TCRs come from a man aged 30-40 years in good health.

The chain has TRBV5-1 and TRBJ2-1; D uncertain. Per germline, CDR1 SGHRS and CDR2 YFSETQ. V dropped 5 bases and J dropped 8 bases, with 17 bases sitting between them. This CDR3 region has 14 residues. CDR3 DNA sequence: TGCGCCAGCAGTCTTCAGGCGACGAGCGATGAGCAGTTCTTC. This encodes CASSLQATSDEQFF. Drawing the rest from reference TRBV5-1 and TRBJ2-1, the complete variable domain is KAGVTQTPRYLIKTRGQQVTLSCSPISGHRSVSWYQQTPGQGLQFLFEYFSETQRNKGNFPGRFSGRQFSNSRSEMNVSTLELGDSALYLCASSLQATSDEQFFGPGTRLTVL.

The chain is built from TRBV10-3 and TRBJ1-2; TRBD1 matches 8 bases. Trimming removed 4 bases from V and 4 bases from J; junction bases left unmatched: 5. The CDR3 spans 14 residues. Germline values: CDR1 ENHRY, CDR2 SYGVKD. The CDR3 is CAISAAQGAYGYTF. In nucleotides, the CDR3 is TGTGCCATCAGTGCAGCCCAGGGGGCCTATGGCTACACCTTC.

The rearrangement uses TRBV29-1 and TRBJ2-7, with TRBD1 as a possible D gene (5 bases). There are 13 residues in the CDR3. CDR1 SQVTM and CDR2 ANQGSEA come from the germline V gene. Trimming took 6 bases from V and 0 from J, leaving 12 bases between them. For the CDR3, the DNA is TGCAGCGTCAGGGCGCAACGCTCCTACGAGCAGTACTTC. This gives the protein CSVRAQRSYEQYF.

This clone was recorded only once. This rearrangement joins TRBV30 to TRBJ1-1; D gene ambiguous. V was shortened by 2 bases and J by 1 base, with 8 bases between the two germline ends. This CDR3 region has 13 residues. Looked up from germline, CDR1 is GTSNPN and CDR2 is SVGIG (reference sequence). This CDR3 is CAWSIQSNTEAFF. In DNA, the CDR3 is TGTGCCTGGAGTATCCAGTCGAACACTGAAGCTTTCTTT.

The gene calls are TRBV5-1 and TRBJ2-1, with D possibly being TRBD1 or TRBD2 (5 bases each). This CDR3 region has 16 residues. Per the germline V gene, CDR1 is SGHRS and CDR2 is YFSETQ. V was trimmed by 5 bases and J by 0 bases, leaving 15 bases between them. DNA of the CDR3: TGCGCCAGCAGTTTCCTCGGGACCGGCTCCTACAATGAGCAGTTCTTC. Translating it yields CASSFLGTGSYNEQFF.

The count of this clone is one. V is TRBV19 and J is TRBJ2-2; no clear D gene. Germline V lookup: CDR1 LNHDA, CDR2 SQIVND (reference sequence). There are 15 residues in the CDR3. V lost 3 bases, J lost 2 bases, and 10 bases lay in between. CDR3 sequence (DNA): TGTGCCAGTAGTATCCTGACAACTAACACCGGGGAGCTGTTTTTT. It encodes CASSILTTNTGELFF.

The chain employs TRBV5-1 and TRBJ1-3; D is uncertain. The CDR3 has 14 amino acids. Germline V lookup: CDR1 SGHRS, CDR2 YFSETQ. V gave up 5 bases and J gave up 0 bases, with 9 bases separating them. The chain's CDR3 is CASSSATSGNTIYF. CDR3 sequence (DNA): TGCGCCAGCAGTTCGGCCACCTCTGGAAACACCATATATTTT.

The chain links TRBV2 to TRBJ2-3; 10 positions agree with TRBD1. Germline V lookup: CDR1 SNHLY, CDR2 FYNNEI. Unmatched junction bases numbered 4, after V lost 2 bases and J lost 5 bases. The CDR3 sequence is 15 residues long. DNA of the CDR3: TGTGCCAGCAGTGAACAGGGACAGGGGTTAGATACGCAGTATTTT. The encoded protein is CASSEQGQGLDTQYF. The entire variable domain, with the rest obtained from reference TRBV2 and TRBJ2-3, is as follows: EPEVTQTPSHQVTQMGQEVILRCVPISNHLYFYWYRQILGQKVEFLVSFYNNEISEKSEIFDDQFSVERPDGSNFTLKIRSTKLEDSAMYFCASSEQGQGLDTQYFGPGTRLTVL.

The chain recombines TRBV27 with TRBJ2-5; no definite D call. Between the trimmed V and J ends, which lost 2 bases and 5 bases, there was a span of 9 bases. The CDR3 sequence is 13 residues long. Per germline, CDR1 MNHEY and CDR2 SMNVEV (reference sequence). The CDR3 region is CASSLNDVETQYF. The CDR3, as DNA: TGTGCCAGCAGTTTAAATGATGTGGAGACCCAGTACTTC.

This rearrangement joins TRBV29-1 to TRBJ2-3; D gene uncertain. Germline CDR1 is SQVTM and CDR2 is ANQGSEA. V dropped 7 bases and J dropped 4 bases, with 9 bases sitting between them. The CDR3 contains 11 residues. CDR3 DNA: TGCAGCGACAATAGGGCAGATACGCAGTATTTT. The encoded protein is CSDNRADTQYF.

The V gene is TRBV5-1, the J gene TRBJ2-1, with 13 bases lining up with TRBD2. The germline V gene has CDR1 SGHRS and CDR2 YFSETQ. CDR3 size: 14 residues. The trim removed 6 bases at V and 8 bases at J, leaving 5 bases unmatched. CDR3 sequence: CASTGTSGIDEQFF. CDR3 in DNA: TGCGCCAGCACCGGGACTAGCGGGATCGATGAGCAGTTCTTC. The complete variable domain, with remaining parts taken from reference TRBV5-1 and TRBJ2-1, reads KAGVTQTPRYLIKTRGQQVTLSCSPISGHRSVSWYQQTPGQGLQFLFEYFSETQRNKGNFPGRFSGRQFSNSRSEMNVSTLELGDSALYLCASTGTSGIDEQFFGPGTRLTVL.